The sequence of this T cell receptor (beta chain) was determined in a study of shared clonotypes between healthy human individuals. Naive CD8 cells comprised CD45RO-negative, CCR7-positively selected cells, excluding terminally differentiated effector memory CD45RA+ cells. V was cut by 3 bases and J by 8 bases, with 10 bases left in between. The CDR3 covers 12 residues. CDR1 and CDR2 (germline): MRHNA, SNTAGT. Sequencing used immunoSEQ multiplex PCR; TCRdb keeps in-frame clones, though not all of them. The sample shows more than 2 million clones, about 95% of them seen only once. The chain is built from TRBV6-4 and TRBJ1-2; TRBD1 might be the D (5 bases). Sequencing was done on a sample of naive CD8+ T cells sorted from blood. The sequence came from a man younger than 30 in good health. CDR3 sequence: CASSDPWGGYTF. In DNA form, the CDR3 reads TGTGCCAGCAGTGATCCCTGGGGGGGCTACACCTTC.